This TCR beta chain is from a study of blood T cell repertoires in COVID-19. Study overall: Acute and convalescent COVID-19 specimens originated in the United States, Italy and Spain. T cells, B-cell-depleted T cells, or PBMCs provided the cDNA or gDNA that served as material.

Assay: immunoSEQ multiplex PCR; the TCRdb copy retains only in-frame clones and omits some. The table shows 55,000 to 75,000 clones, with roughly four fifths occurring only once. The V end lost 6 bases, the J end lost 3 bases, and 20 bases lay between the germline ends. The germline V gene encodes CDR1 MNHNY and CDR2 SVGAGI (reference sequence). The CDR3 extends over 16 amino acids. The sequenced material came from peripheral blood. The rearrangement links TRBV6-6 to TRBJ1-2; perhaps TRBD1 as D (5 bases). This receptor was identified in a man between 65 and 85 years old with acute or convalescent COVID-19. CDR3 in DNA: TGTGCCAGCAGCGACAGCTACGGCTCCTCTGACTATGGCTACACCTTC. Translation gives CASSDSYGSSDYGYTF.